A selection of T cell receptor beta chains follows, all from one sample in a study of Graves' ophthalmopathy and Graves' hyperthyroidism. Each CDR3 protein is one row after TCRdb ran MiXCR on the multiplex PCR reads. The sample holds around 600,000 distinct CDR3 sequences; about two fifths are singletons and the top ten take roughly 3.5%. The sequenced material came from peripheral blood. The receptors stem from an adult man with Graves' ophthalmopathy. The CDR3 runs from the conserved cysteine through the conserved F or W. Fields, in order: clone size, D gene, V gene, J gene, CDR3 DNA, CDR3 protein. D genes are given only for firm matches. A clone size is listed for some rows: how often the clone was seen (once, few, many), or a class if it is expanded.

abundance: NA; d_gene: NA; v_gene: TRBV20-1; j_gene: TRBJ1-2; CDR3nt: TGCAGTGCTATGGGTGGTGGCGGCGAGGCTAACTATGGCTACACCTTC; CDR3aa: CSAMGGGGEANYGYTF
abundance: many; d_gene: NA; v_gene: TRBV9; j_gene: TRBJ1-2; CDR3nt: TGTGCCAGCAGCTCGAATGCCGGTTATGGCTACACCTTC; CDR3aa: CASSSNAGYGYTF
abundance: few; d_gene: NA; v_gene: TRBV4-1; j_gene: TRBJ1-5; CDR3nt: TGCGCCAGCAGCCAAGGTTTAAATAGCAATCAGCCCCAGCATTTT; CDR3aa: CASSQGLNSNQPQHF
abundance: NA; d_gene: NA; v_gene: TRBV7-2; j_gene: TRBJ1-2; CDR3nt: TGTGCCAGCAGTGCTAGGGCCGGGGAGGCTTACGGCTACACCTTC; CDR3aa: CASSARAGEAYGYTF
abundance: once; d_gene: TRBD1; v_gene: TRBV20-1; j_gene: TRBJ2-7; CDR3nt: TGCAGCACAACAGGGGGCCCCTACGAGCAGTACTTC; CDR3aa: CSTTGGPYEQYF
abundance: NA; d_gene: TRBD1; v_gene: TRBV24-1; j_gene: TRBJ2-7; CDR3nt: TGTGCCACCAGTGCCCGGACAGGAGGCTACGAGCAGTACTTC; CDR3aa: CATSARTGGYEQYF
abundance: many; d_gene: TRBD1; v_gene: TRBV7-2; j_gene: TRBJ1-6; CDR3nt: TGTGCCAGCAACCAGAACCGGGACAGGGTTAATTCACCCCTCCACTTT; CDR3aa: CASNQNRDRVNSPLHF
abundance: many; d_gene: NA; v_gene: TRBV6-5; j_gene: TRBJ1-4; CDR3nt: TGTGCCAGCAGTGCCACGACTCTTCCTAATGAAAAACTGTTTTTT; CDR3aa: CASSATTLPNEKLFF
abundance: many; d_gene: NA; v_gene: TRBV7-9; j_gene: TRBJ2-7; CDR3nt: TGTGCCAGCAGCCAAACGCGACAACAAGACCTCTACGAGCAGTACTTC; CDR3aa: CASSQTRQQDLYEQYF
abundance: few; d_gene: TRBD1; v_gene: TRBV6-6; j_gene: TRBJ1-2; CDR3nt: TGTGCCAGCAGTTACCCAACTAGTGGGGGACAGGGGGCTTTTGGCTACACCTTC; CDR3aa: CASSYPTSGGQGAFGYTF
abundance: few; d_gene: NA; v_gene: TRBV5-1; j_gene: TRBJ1-2; CDR3nt: TGCGCCAGCAGCTTAGGGGGGCAAGGTACGAGCTACACCTTC; CDR3aa: CASSLGGQGTSYTF
abundance: many; d_gene: TRBD1; v_gene: TRBV7-2; j_gene: TRBJ2-7; CDR3nt: TGTGCCAGCAGCTTAGCCGGGACAGACTCCTACGAGCAGTACTTC; CDR3aa: CASSLAGTDSYEQYF
abundance: many; d_gene: NA; v_gene: TRBV2; j_gene: TRBJ2-5; CDR3nt: TGTGCCAGCAGTACCCGCCCGGACCAGTACTTC; CDR3aa: CASSTRPDQYF
abundance: NA; d_gene: NA; v_gene: TRBV7-8; j_gene: TRBJ1-4; CDR3nt: TGTGCCAGCAGCTTAGCGTATGGGGAAAAACTGTTTTTT; CDR3aa: CASSLAYGEKLFF
abundance: many; d_gene: NA; v_gene: TRBV7-4; j_gene: TRBJ1-5; CDR3nt: TGTGCCAGCAGCCACCCTTCAACTGATCAGCCCCAGCATTTT; CDR3aa: CASSHPSTDQPQHF
abundance: many; d_gene: NA; v_gene: TRBV7-3; j_gene: TRBJ2-5; CDR3nt: TGTGCCAGCAGCTTAAGTGGGGGCCGCGTAGAGACCCAGTACTTC; CDR3aa: CASSLSGGRVETQYF
abundance: NA; d_gene: NA; v_gene: TRBV24-1; j_gene: TRBJ1-2; CDR3nt: TGTGCCACCAGTGCCACACAAGGGATCTATGGCTACACCTTC; CDR3aa: CATSATQGIYGYTF
abundance: NA; d_gene: NA; v_gene: TRBV7-2; j_gene: TRBJ2-7; CDR3nt: TGTGCCAGCAGCCTGAACGGAAGGAGCTGCGAGCAGTACTTC; CDR3aa: CASSLNGRSCEQYF
abundance: many; d_gene: NA; v_gene: TRBV24-1; j_gene: TRBJ2-5; CDR3nt: TGTGCCACCAGTGGTGGGGTGGAGACCCAGTACTTC; CDR3aa: CATSGGVETQYF
abundance: NA; d_gene: NA; v_gene: TRBV12-3/TRBV12-4; j_gene: TRBJ1-1; CDR3nt: TGTGCCAGCAGGTCTGACGGGACTGAAGCTTTCTTT; CDR3aa: CASRSDGTEAFF
abundance: many; d_gene: TRBD2; v_gene: TRBV5-1; j_gene: TRBJ2-6; CDR3nt: TGCGCCAGCAGCTTGGCGGGAGGGGGCTCTGGGGCCAACGTCCTGACTTTC; CDR3aa: CASSLAGGGSGANVLTF
abundance: many; d_gene: NA; v_gene: TRBV7-9; j_gene: TRBJ1-4; CDR3nt: TGTGCCAGCAGTACAGGCAATGAAAAACTGTTTTTT; CDR3aa: CASSTGNEKLFF
abundance: NA; d_gene: NA; v_gene: TRBV2; j_gene: TRBJ1-2; CDR3nt: TGTGCCAGCAGTCCAGGGTTTCGTAGCTCTGGCTACACCTTC; CDR3aa: CASSPGFRSSGYTF
abundance: once; d_gene: NA; v_gene: TRBV5-5; j_gene: TRBJ2-2; CDR3nt: NA; CDR3aa: CASSQGVPGSCFF
abundance: many; d_gene: NA; v_gene: TRBV6-6; j_gene: TRBJ2-5; CDR3nt: TGTGCCAGCAGTTCCCAGGCGTCCAGGGTAGAGACCCAGTACTTC; CDR3aa: CASSSQASRVETQYF
abundance: many; d_gene: TRBD2; v_gene: TRBV5-6; j_gene: TRBJ2-5; CDR3nt: TGTGCCAGCAGCATTAGCGGGGGGGCAGAGACCCAGTACTTC; CDR3aa: CASSISGGAETQYF
abundance: many; d_gene: NA; v_gene: TRBV4-2; j_gene: TRBJ1-2; CDR3nt: TGTGCCAGCAGCCAAGACCGCGGTCGCTACACCTTC; CDR3aa: CASSQDRGRYTF
abundance: NA; d_gene: NA; v_gene: TRBV2; j_gene: TRBJ2-2; CDR3nt: TGTGCCAGCAGTGAGCAGCGTCAGGGTTTGAACACCGGGGAGCTGTTTTTT; CDR3aa: CASSEQRQGLNTGELFF
abundance: NA; d_gene: NA; v_gene: TRBV2; j_gene: TRBJ2-5; CDR3nt: TGTGCCAGCGGCGAAGGGACTCAAGGGGAGACCCAGTACTTC; CDR3aa: CASGEGTQGETQYF
abundance: NA; d_gene: NA; v_gene: TRBV25-1; j_gene: TRBJ1-6; CDR3nt: TGTGCTAGGGTAGACGGAGATAATTCACCCCTCCACTTT; CDR3aa: CARVDGDNSPLHF
abundance: NA; d_gene: NA; v_gene: TRBV5-1; j_gene: TRBJ2-3; CDR3nt: TGCGCCAGCAGTTCAAACCCGGGAAACACAGATACGCAGTATTTT; CDR3aa: CASSSNPGNTDTQYF
abundance: few; d_gene: NA; v_gene: TRBV6-1; j_gene: TRBJ1-6; CDR3nt: TGTGCCATGCCTCTAGAAACGGTTTCACCCCTCCACTTT; CDR3aa: CAMPLETVSPLHF
abundance: many; d_gene: NA; v_gene: TRBV19; j_gene: TRBJ2-7; CDR3nt: TGTGCCAGCGCCGACGGGGCCGCCAACTACGAGCAGTACTTC; CDR3aa: CASADGAANYEQYF
abundance: few; d_gene: NA; v_gene: TRBV30; j_gene: TRBJ1-2; CDR3nt: TGTGCCTGGAGTAACGGACAGACTTATGGCTACACCTTC; CDR3aa: CAWSNGQTYGYTF
abundance: few; d_gene: NA; v_gene: TRBV30; j_gene: TRBJ1-2; CDR3nt: TGTGCCTGGAGTGTACGAGGCAGGGGTATATCCTATGGCTACACCTTC; CDR3aa: CAWSVRGRGISYGYTF
abundance: many; d_gene: NA; v_gene: TRBV24-1; j_gene: TRBJ2-7; CDR3nt: TGTGCCACCAGTGATCCCCGTGGGGGGAGCGAGCAGTACTTC; CDR3aa: CATSDPRGGSEQYF
abundance: NA; d_gene: TRBD1; v_gene: TRBV12-3/TRBV12-4; j_gene: TRBJ1-4; CDR3nt: TGTGCCAGCAGTCTCGGACAGGGGGCCGGTAATGAAAAACTGTTTTTT; CDR3aa: CASSLGQGAGNEKLFF
abundance: many; d_gene: TRBD2; v_gene: TRBV7-9; j_gene: TRBJ2-2; CDR3nt: TGTGCCAGCAGCTTAGCCAGCGGGAGTGCTACCGGGGAGCTGTTTTTT; CDR3aa: CASSLASGSATGELFF
abundance: NA; d_gene: TRBD2; v_gene: TRBV19; j_gene: TRBJ2-5; CDR3nt: TGTGCCTGGAGTACCGGGACTAGTTCTCGGACCCAGTACTTC; CDR3aa: CAWSTGTSSRTQYF